This is a list of T cell receptor beta chains from one sample in a study of shared clonotypes between healthy human individuals. TCRdb keeps only in-frame clones here, not all; method: immunoSEQ multiplex PCR. The sample consists of some 2,000,000 clones, about 95% of them appearing once. The sample taken for sequencing was naive CD8+ T cells sorted from blood. Receptor source: a man aged 18 to 30 in good health. Each CDR3 is given with its conserved first and last residue. Each record gives: J gene, V gene, D gene, clone size, CDR3 DNA, CDR3 protein. The D gene is left open where the match is weak. The size entry is marked missing in some rows and otherwise reads once, few, many or a size class.

j_call: TRBJ2-2; v_call: TRBV6-5; d_call: .; clone_size: .; cdr3_nt: TGTGCCAGCAGGAGCTCCGGGGAGCTGTTTTTT; cdr3_aa: CASRSSGELFF
j_call: TRBJ2-7; v_call: TRBV2; d_call: TRBD1; clone_size: .; cdr3_nt: TGTGCCAGCAGTGAACCCGGGACAGGGACTACCGAGCAGTACTTC; cdr3_aa: CASSEPGTGTTEQYF
j_call: TRBJ2-5; v_call: TRBV6-5; d_call: .; clone_size: .; cdr3_nt: TGTGCCAGCAGCCCCACAGGGAAAGAGACCCAGTACTTC; cdr3_aa: CASSPTGKETQYF
j_call: TRBJ1-2; v_call: TRBV6-5; d_call: .; clone_size: .; cdr3_nt: TGTGCCAGCAGTTCCATCGGGGGCGATACTAACTATGGCTACACCTTC; cdr3_aa: CASSSIGGDTNYGYTF
j_call: TRBJ2-1; v_call: TRBV6-5; d_call: .; clone_size: once; cdr3_nt: TGTGCCAGCAGTTATTTCGGCGATGAGCAGTTCTTC; cdr3_aa: CASSYFGDEQFF
j_call: TRBJ2-7; v_call: TRBV4-3; d_call: TRBD2; clone_size: .; cdr3_nt: TGCGCCAGCAGCCAAGAGGTCCCCTCTGGCGGGAGGGCTTACGAGCAGTACTTC; cdr3_aa: CASSQEVPSGGRAYEQYF
j_call: TRBJ1-6; v_call: TRBV28; d_call: .; clone_size: few; cdr3_nt: TGTGCCAGCAGTTATACGGGGAATTCACCCCTCCACTTT; cdr3_aa: CASSYTGNSPLHF
j_call: TRBJ2-5; v_call: TRBV5-4; d_call: .; clone_size: few; cdr3_nt: TGTGCCAGCAGACCCGGGGGAGGAGAGACCCAGTACTTC; cdr3_aa: CASRPGGGETQYF
j_call: TRBJ2-2; v_call: TRBV4-1; d_call: .; clone_size: .; cdr3_nt: TGCGCCAGCAGCCAAGAAGGGGTTATCACCGGGGAGCTGTTTTTT; cdr3_aa: CASSQEGVITGELFF
j_call: TRBJ1-5; v_call: TRBV23-1; d_call: .; clone_size: .; cdr3_nt: TGCGCCAGCAGCCCATCCTGGGGACACATCTCAGTGTGGCGGCCCCAGCATTTT; cdr3_aa: CASSPSWGHISVWRPQHF
j_call: TRBJ2-7; v_call: TRBV7-9; d_call: TRBD1; clone_size: .; cdr3_nt: TGTGCCAGCAGCCAGGACAGGGCGGTGTACGAGCAGTACTTC; cdr3_aa: CASSQDRAVYEQYF
j_call: TRBJ2-7; v_call: TRBV10-2; d_call: .; clone_size: .; cdr3_nt: TGCGCCAGCAGCCCAGGGTCCTACGAGCAGTACTTC; cdr3_aa: CASSPGSYEQYF
j_call: TRBJ2-5; v_call: TRBV11-2; d_call: TRBD2; clone_size: .; cdr3_nt: TGTGCCAGCAGCTCCGGTACTAGCGGGAGCCCCAGGGAGACCCAGTACTTC; cdr3_aa: CASSSGTSGSPRETQYF
j_call: TRBJ2-3; v_call: TRBV6-5; d_call: TRBD2; clone_size: .; cdr3_nt: TGTGCCTCGCAGGGGGGACTAGCGGGCACAGATACGCAGTATTTT; cdr3_aa: CASQGGLAGTDTQYF
j_call: TRBJ2-7; v_call: TRBV10-3; d_call: .; clone_size: .; cdr3_nt: TGTGCCATCAGTGAGTCGGACGCCCGGGGGACCGAGCAGTACTTC; cdr3_aa: CAISESDARGTEQYF
j_call: TRBJ2-5; v_call: TRBV4-3; d_call: .; clone_size: .; cdr3_nt: TGCGCCAGCAGCCAAGACGCCGTGGGCTGGCAAAATGCGGAGACCCAGTACTTC; cdr3_aa: CASSQDAVGWQNAETQYF
j_call: TRBJ2-3; v_call: TRBV9; d_call: .; clone_size: .; cdr3_nt: TGTGCCAGCAGCGTAGTTGTATCGCCCCACACAGATACGCAGTATTTT; cdr3_aa: CASSVVVSPHTDTQYF
j_call: TRBJ1-2; v_call: TRBV5-6; d_call: .; clone_size: .; cdr3_nt: TGTGCCAGCAGCCAACAGGGAGATGGCTACACCTTC; cdr3_aa: CASSQQGDGYTF
j_call: TRBJ1-4; v_call: TRBV27; d_call: .; clone_size: .; cdr3_nt: TGTGCCAGCAGTTTATCGTTGGCAGTCAATGAAAAACTGTTTTTT; cdr3_aa: CASSLSLAVNEKLFF
j_call: TRBJ2-1; v_call: TRBV5-4; d_call: .; clone_size: .; cdr3_nt: TGTGCCAGCAGCTTGGAATATGTGAATGAGCAGTTCTTC; cdr3_aa: CASSLEYVNEQFF
j_call: TRBJ2-5; v_call: TRBV7-3; d_call: TRBD2; clone_size: once; cdr3_nt: TGTGCCAGCAGCTCAGGGCTAGCGGGACTACAAGAGACCCAGTACTTC; cdr3_aa: CASSSGLAGLQETQYF
j_call: TRBJ2-6; v_call: TRBV10-2; d_call: .; clone_size: .; cdr3_nt: TGCGCCAGCAGTGAGTCGCAGATTGGTCAGATCGGGGCCAACGTCCTGACTTTC; cdr3_aa: CASSESQIGQIGANVLTF
j_call: TRBJ1-6; v_call: TRBV5-1; d_call: .; clone_size: .; cdr3_nt: TGCGCCAGCAGCCCGACCGGGACACCATATAATTCACCCCTCCACTTT; cdr3_aa: CASSPTGTPYNSPLHF
j_call: TRBJ1-6; v_call: TRBV7-9; d_call: .; clone_size: .; cdr3_nt: TGTGCCAGCAGCCATGACACCAATTCACCCCTCCACTTT; cdr3_aa: CASSHDTNSPLHF
j_call: TRBJ2-1; v_call: TRBV4-1; d_call: TRBD1; clone_size: .; cdr3_nt: TGCGCCAGCAGCCTACAGACCGGGACAGGGCATGAGCAGTTCTTC; cdr3_aa: CASSLQTGTGHEQFF
j_call: TRBJ2-1; v_call: TRBV2; d_call: .; clone_size: .; cdr3_nt: TGTGCCAGCAGTCCTAGTTACAATGAGCAGTTCTTC; cdr3_aa: CASSPSYNEQFF
j_call: TRBJ1-1; v_call: TRBV15; d_call: .; clone_size: .; cdr3_nt: TGTGCCACCAGCAGAGTTCCAGGGTACACTGAAGCTTTCTTT; cdr3_aa: CATSRVPGYTEAFF
j_call: TRBJ2-2; v_call: TRBV2; d_call: TRBD2; clone_size: once; cdr3_nt: TGTGCCAGCAGTGAAGCGCTAATCAGGCTAGCGGACGGGGAGCTGTTTTTT; cdr3_aa: CASSEALIRLADGELFF
j_call: TRBJ2-3; v_call: TRBV7-9; d_call: .; clone_size: .; cdr3_nt: TGTGCCAGCAGCTGGGGCAGGAAGGAAGCAGATACGCAGTATTTT; cdr3_aa: CASSWGRKEADTQYF
j_call: TRBJ1-1; v_call: TRBV13; d_call: .; clone_size: once; cdr3_nt: TGTGCCAGCGCCACAGAGAACACTGAAGCTTTCTTT; cdr3_aa: CASATENTEAFF
j_call: TRBJ2-1; v_call: TRBV7-2; d_call: .; clone_size: once; cdr3_nt: TGTGCCAGCAGCTCATCTTGGGGGGACAGAACACACAATGAGCAGTTCTTC; cdr3_aa: CASSSSWGDRTHNEQFF
j_call: TRBJ2-3; v_call: TRBV2; d_call: TRBD2; clone_size: .; cdr3_nt: TGTGCCAGTCTGGGGGAGGGGAGGCCAGATACGCAGTATTTT; cdr3_aa: CASLGEGRPDTQYF
j_call: TRBJ2-1; v_call: TRBV7-2; d_call: .; clone_size: .; cdr3_nt: TGTGCCAGCAGCTTAGAGGCCCTTGTCTGGGGTGGGGCGAGTGAGCAGTTCTTC; cdr3_aa: CASSLEALVWGGASEQFF
j_call: TRBJ2-7; v_call: TRBV27; d_call: TRBD1; clone_size: .; cdr3_nt: TGTGCCAGCAGCCCTTTCCGGGACAGAACCTACGAGCAGTACTTC; cdr3_aa: CASSPFRDRTYEQYF
j_call: TRBJ1-5; v_call: TRBV6-1; d_call: .; clone_size: .; cdr3_nt: TGTGCCATTAAGGGACTGAGTCAGCCCCAGCATTTT; cdr3_aa: CAIKGLSQPQHF
j_call: TRBJ1-4; v_call: TRBV6-5; d_call: TRBD1; clone_size: .; cdr3_nt: TGTGCCAGCAGCCCGGGACAGGGAAGGGAAAAACTGTTTTTT; cdr3_aa: CASSPGQGREKLFF
j_call: TRBJ2-7; v_call: TRBV11-2; d_call: TRBD2; clone_size: .; cdr3_nt: TGTGCCAGCAGCTTAGAACTAGCGGGGGGGCCTTACGAGCAGTACTTC; cdr3_aa: CASSLELAGGPYEQYF
j_call: TRBJ2-5; v_call: TRBV28; d_call: .; clone_size: .; cdr3_nt: TGTGCCAGCAGTGGACAGTCCCAAGAGACCCAGTACTTC; cdr3_aa: CASSGQSQETQYF
j_call: TRBJ1-6; v_call: TRBV9; d_call: .; clone_size: .; cdr3_nt: TGTGCCAGCAGCGTAGAAGGTAATTCACCCCTCCACTTT; cdr3_aa: CASSVEGNSPLHF
j_call: TRBJ2-7; v_call: TRBV28; d_call: .; clone_size: few; cdr3_nt: TGTGCCAGCAGTTTAGGTTACGAGCAGTACTTC; cdr3_aa: CASSLGYEQYF
j_call: TRBJ1-1; v_call: TRBV27; d_call: .; clone_size: .; cdr3_nt: TGTGCCAGCAGTTTTCCTGAAGCTTTCTTT; cdr3_aa: CASSFPEAFF
j_call: TRBJ2-5; v_call: TRBV9; d_call: .; clone_size: .; cdr3_nt: TGTGCCAGCAGCGTAGACGCAGGGCAAGAGACCCAGTACTTC; cdr3_aa: CASSVDAGQETQYF
j_call: TRBJ1-1; v_call: TRBV28; d_call: .; clone_size: .; cdr3_nt: TGTGCCAGCAGTCCTAAAAGGGGCAAGGGGGAAAACACTGAAGCTTTCTTT; cdr3_aa: CASSPKRGKGENTEAFF
j_call: TRBJ2-7; v_call: TRBV5-1; d_call: TRBD1; clone_size: .; cdr3_nt: TGCGCCAGCAGCTCCCCGGGACAGGGGATGCAGGAGCAGTACTTC; cdr3_aa: CASSSPGQGMQEQYF
j_call: TRBJ2-5; v_call: TRBV7-9; d_call: .; clone_size: .; cdr3_nt: TGTGCCAGCAGCTTCCGGGGGGCAGGAGTGTACCAAGAGACCCAGTACTTC; cdr3_aa: CASSFRGAGVYQETQYF
j_call: TRBJ2-7; v_call: TRBV27; d_call: .; clone_size: .; cdr3_nt: TGTGCCAGCAGTTTAGGTCAGACCTACGAGCAGTACTTC; cdr3_aa: CASSLGQTYEQYF